This T cell receptor beta chain was profiled in a study of blood T cells in healthy people across ages. Alongside a J-beta primer mix, a sample-barcoded 5' primer served in a second PCR lasting 7 to 11 cycles. TCRdb re-called the 5' RACE reads with MiXCR, one entry per CDR3 protein. The top ten clones hold roughly 13% of a sample with approximately 940,000 distinct CDR3 sequences, approximately 49% of them seen once. There are a few counts of this clonotype. With 0 bases removed from V and 2 bases from J, the gap between germline ends came to 15 bases. The CDR3 contains 17 residues. Germline V lookup: CDR1 MNHNY, CDR2 SVGAGI (reference sequence).

The TCR sequence derives from a man aged 25 to 45 in good health. The chain uses TRBV6-6 and TRBJ2-3; D not resolved. Sequenced input: blood. In nucleotides, the CDR3 is TGTGCCAGCAGTTACTCGAGTAGGGCCCTCATCACAGATACGCAGTATTTT. This sequence encodes CASSYSSRALITDTQYF.